Listed below are T cell receptor beta chains from one sample, sequenced in a study of breast tumors, draining lymph nodes, adjacent tissues. TCRdb used MiXCR to reprocess the multiplex PCR reads, holding one entry per CDR3 protein. This sample has roughly 21,000 distinct CDR3 sequences, with approximately 53% found just once. Source material: breast tumor tissue. The receptors were gathered from a female donor with breast cancer. Some clones in this sample may be carry-over from other donors' samples. The CDR3 runs from the conserved cysteine through the conserved F or W. Fields, in order: CDR3 length, J gene, V gene, CDR3 protein.

CDR3 length: 15; J gene: TRBJ1-4; V gene: TRBV12-3/TRBV12-4; CDR3 protein: CASSPDRVRDEKLFF
CDR3 length: 14; J gene: TRBJ2-2; V gene: TRBV7-3; CDR3 protein: CASSLYRNTGELFF
CDR3 length: 16; J gene: TRBJ1-1; V gene: TRBV11-2; CDR3 protein: CASSFRVSGTNTEAFF
CDR3 length: 14; J gene: TRBJ2-3; V gene: TRBV15; CDR3 protein: CATSRGLDSDTQYF
CDR3 length: 15; J gene: TRBJ1-2; V gene: TRBV29-1; CDR3 protein: CSGYSPGQEFHGYTF
CDR3 length: 13; J gene: TRBJ1-6; V gene: TRBV20-1; CDR3 protein: CSARGAHNSPLHF
CDR3 length: 12; J gene: TRBJ1-3; V gene: TRBV29-1; CDR3 protein: CSVRTGRNTIYF
CDR3 length: 16; J gene: TRBJ2-1; V gene: TRBV12-3/TRBV12-4; CDR3 protein: CASSLSQVGRGHEQFF
CDR3 length: 14; J gene: TRBJ2-7; V gene: TRBV5-5; CDR3 protein: CASSAGTSGLEQYF
CDR3 length: 16; J gene: TRBJ2-5; V gene: TRBV3-1; CDR3 protein: CASSQRLGTGDGSQYF
CDR3 length: 14; J gene: TRBJ2-5; V gene: TRBV5-5; CDR3 protein: CASRRGAGQETQYF
CDR3 length: 15; J gene: TRBJ1-5; V gene: TRBV20-1; CDR3 protein: CSASRSLGGNQPQHF
CDR3 length: 16; J gene: TRBJ2-1; V gene: TRBV7-3; CDR3 protein: CASSSLSGSTYNEQFF
CDR3 length: 14; J gene: TRBJ2-7; V gene: TRBV20-1; CDR3 protein: CSARERWGVPEQYF
CDR3 length: 14; J gene: TRBJ1-6; V gene: TRBV24-1; CDR3 protein: CASRRTGSNSPLHF
CDR3 length: 13; J gene: TRBJ2-7; V gene: TRBV27; CDR3 protein: CASSLWGNYEQYF
CDR3 length: 14; J gene: TRBJ1-2; V gene: TRBV2; CDR3 protein: CASTQGRANYGYTF
CDR3 length: 15; J gene: TRBJ2-3; V gene: TRBV6-5; CDR3 protein: CASSPAGVGTDTQYF
CDR3 length: 16; J gene: TRBJ2-1; V gene: TRBV7-9; CDR3 protein: CASSLGQGNKAREQFF
CDR3 length: 14; J gene: TRBJ2-7; V gene: TRBV2; CDR3 protein: CASQTSGSMYEQYF
CDR3 length: 15; J gene: TRBJ1-6; V gene: TRBV12-3/TRBV12-4; CDR3 protein: CASSAGSSYNSPLHF
CDR3 length: 13; J gene: TRBJ1-2; V gene: TRBV12-3/TRBV12-4; CDR3 protein: CASSRQGGRGYTF
CDR3 length: 14; J gene: TRBJ2-2; V gene: TRBV20-1; CDR3 protein: CSARYEGSTGELFF
CDR3 length: 15; J gene: TRBJ2-3; V gene: TRBV7-3; CDR3 protein: CASSLGQSTPDTQYF
CDR3 length: 15; J gene: TRBJ2-3; V gene: TRBV6-1; CDR3 protein: CASSDTSGGRDTQYF
CDR3 length: 13; J gene: TRBJ1-2; V gene: TRBV7-2; CDR3 protein: CASSLGAGHGYTF
CDR3 length: 14; J gene: TRBJ2-1; V gene: TRBV6-1; CDR3 protein: CASSEGDRLDEQFF
CDR3 length: 17; J gene: TRBJ2-6; V gene: TRBV20-1; CDR3 protein: CSARRREGRSGANVLTF
CDR3 length: 16; J gene: TRBJ2-4; V gene: TRBV4-1; CDR3 protein: CASSHTGRGAKNIQYF
CDR3 length: 15; J gene: TRBJ2-7; V gene: TRBV6-5; CDR3 protein: CASSPSGVFSYEQYF
CDR3 length: 14; J gene: TRBJ1-5; V gene: TRBV5-1; CDR3 protein: CASSSGGQGGPQHF
CDR3 length: 14; J gene: TRBJ2-7; V gene: TRBV10-2; CDR3 protein: CASSPTSGSYEQYF
CDR3 length: 15; J gene: TRBJ1-6; V gene: TRBV5-5; CDR3 protein: CASRSGTGGHSPLHF
CDR3 length: 14; J gene: TRBJ2-7; V gene: TRBV20-1; CDR3 protein: CSARAGGPSYEQYF
CDR3 length: 14; J gene: TRBJ1-2; V gene: TRBV7-9; CDR3 protein: CASSLDRGLYGYTF
CDR3 length: 13; J gene: TRBJ2-3; V gene: TRBV6-2/TRBV6-3; CDR3 protein: CASSCGGADTQYF
CDR3 length: 12; J gene: TRBJ2-7; V gene: TRBV29-1; CDR3 protein: CSVRGSSYEQYF
CDR3 length: 14; J gene: TRBJ1-2; V gene: TRBV5-6; CDR3 protein: CASSLKTGNYGYTF
CDR3 length: 12; J gene: TRBJ2-5; V gene: TRBV11-2; CDR3 protein: CASSLDVGQAVF
CDR3 length: 13; J gene: TRBJ1-5; V gene: TRBV2; CDR3 protein: CASNPGGNQPQHF
CDR3 length: 16; J gene: TRBJ2-3; V gene: TRBV6-5; CDR3 protein: CASSYFGVGTGDTQYF
CDR3 length: 16; J gene: TRBJ2-7; V gene: TRBV11-3; CDR3 protein: CASGPGTSWGSYEQYF
CDR3 length: 15; J gene: TRBJ1-5; V gene: TRBV9; CDR3 protein: CASSVAPGVGQPQHF
CDR3 length: 14; J gene: TRBJ2-7; V gene: TRBV27; CDR3 protein: CASRPAGGRHEQYF
CDR3 length: 16; J gene: TRBJ2-7; V gene: TRBV7-2; CDR3 protein: CASSLGGLAGPYEQYF
CDR3 length: 15; J gene: TRBJ2-3; V gene: TRBV6-2/TRBV6-3; CDR3 protein: CASRTNFEATDTQYF
CDR3 length: 14; J gene: TRBJ2-2; V gene: TRBV20-1; CDR3 protein: CSANKAGGTGELFF
CDR3 length: 16; J gene: TRBJ2-1; V gene: TRBV24-1; CDR3 protein: CATSVQSSGAYNEQFF
CDR3 length: 14; J gene: TRBJ2-3; V gene: TRBV28; CDR3 protein: CASRAAGGGDTQYF
CDR3 length: 16; J gene: TRBJ2-3; V gene: TRBV7-9; CDR3 protein: CASSRAETSYTDTQYF
CDR3 length: 16; J gene: TRBJ2-2; V gene: TRBV6-2/TRBV6-3; CDR3 protein: CASSVTSGPSTGELFF
CDR3 length: 15; J gene: TRBJ2-2; V gene: TRBV11-2; CDR3 protein: CASSLDDRDTGELFF
CDR3 length: 14; J gene: TRBJ1-2; V gene: TRBV10-3; CDR3 protein: CAVSDLTSNYGYTF
CDR3 length: 12; J gene: TRBJ2-1; V gene: TRBV11-2; CDR3 protein: CASSPTYNAQLF
CDR3 length: 12; J gene: TRBJ2-3; V gene: TRBV10-3; CDR3 protein: CAISEVTDTQYF
CDR3 length: 14; J gene: TRBJ1-5; V gene: TRBV10-3; CDR3 protein: CAIGGTGQGQPQHF
CDR3 length: 14; J gene: TRBJ1-5; V gene: TRBV9; CDR3 protein: CASSVTGEGQPQHF